This TCR beta chain was sequenced in a study of T cells in Graves' hyperthyroidism and ophthalmopathy. This clonotype was counted ten times or more. Trimming removed 1 base at V and 1 base at J, with 14 bases between. The germline V gene encodes CDR1 DFQATT and CDR2 SNEGSKA (reference sequence). There are 16 residues in the CDR3. It was RNA transcripts that yielded the amplified TCR beta CDR3 regions. When the TCR CDR3 underwent first-round RT-PCR, the HTBI primer set was used. TCRdb used MiXCR to reprocess the multiplex PCR reads, holding one entry per CDR3 protein. The sample has 600,000 to 750,000 distinct CDR3 sequences, 15% to 20% seen once. Patients were aged 18 to 65, had disease duration under 2 months, and had newly diagnosed hyperthyroidism.

The chain joins TRBV20-1 to TRBJ1-5; D remains ambiguous. This clonotype originated in a man aged 50 or older with Graves' hyperthyroidism. The sequenced sample was blood. The CDR3 here is CSARVAGQLSNQPQHF. The CDR3, as DNA: TGCAGTGCTAGAGTCGCCGGGCAGTTGAGCAATCAGCCCCAGCATTTT.